The sequence of this T cell receptor (beta chain) was determined in a study of radiotherapy plus CTLA-4 blockade in lung cancer (dated by TCRdb to between 2017 and 2018). With respect to the entire study: Among enrolled patients, roughly 18% had an objective response and about 30% reached disease control.

The library was made by the immunoSEQ multiplex PCR assay. TCRdb provides this immuneACCESS table in a form limited to in-frame rearrangements. Some clones are lacking; in checked studies, under half of them reflect an unresolved V gene, and why the rest are absent is not known. This sample has approximately 57,000 clones in its table, and around 80% of those were observed once. 5% to 6.5% of the sample goes to the ten largest clones. What the authors observed across the whole study: The strongest predictors of response were reported to be early dynamic shifts in blood T cell clones along with a rise in serum interferon-beta following radiation. After treatment with radiotherapy and ipilimumab, TCR clones that came from tumors expanded in the peripheral blood.

Including cysteine and phenylalanine, the CDR3 has 15 amino acids. The retained sequence is limited to the CDR3, 45 bases, with the frame set at the first base. The junction shows trimming of 3 bases on V and 4 bases on J, plus 15 bases between the germline ends. The germline V gene provides CDR1 MRHNA and CDR2 SNTAGT. Worth noting for this clone: The target of this receptor is not known. No base quality information exists; no much larger clone differs at one position.

Focal radiation therapy combined with CTLA-4 blockade (ipilimumab) was tested in patients with chemo-refractory metastatic non-small-cell lung cancer. The sample in question was peripheral blood, obtained from a patient treated with radiotherapy plus ipilimumab. This chain joins TRBV6-4 to TRBJ1-2; the D gene is perhaps TRBD1, on 6 matching bases. This clonotype was obtained from a human donor with non-small cell lung cancer whose response to radiotherapy plus ipilimumab could not be evaluated. The CDR3 amino acid sequence is: CASSDSTGPGYGYTF. The DNA sequence is TGTGCCAGCAGTGATTCGACAGGACCGGGCTATGGCTACACCTTC.